This is a list of T cell receptor beta chains from one sample in a study of cytomegalovirus exposure and HLA in healthy donors. Method: immunoSEQ multiplex PCR; TCRdb's copy keeps in-frame clones and lacks some. The repertoire includes about 69,000 clones, about 94% of them detected once, and roughly 0.94% sits in the top ten. The sample consisted of PBMCs. Receptors originate from a woman between 18 and 29 years old in good health and CMV-seronegative. Both conserved end residues are part of each CDR3. Fields, in order: D gene, V gene, clone size, J gene, CDR3 DNA, CDR3 protein. A D gene is named only where the DNA matches it firmly. The size field is filled for only some rows; it gives once, few, many or a size class.

d_gene: NA; v_gene: TRBV27; abundance: once; j_gene: TRBJ2-7; CDR3nt: TGTGCCAGCCGATTTTCAGGGGAGTACTACGAGCAGTACTTC; CDR3aa: CASRFSGEYYEQYF
d_gene: NA; v_gene: TRBV10-2; abundance: NA; j_gene: TRBJ2-3; CDR3nt: TGCGCCAGCAGTGCAACTACTAGCACAGATACGCAGTATTTT; CDR3aa: CASSATTSTDTQYF
d_gene: TRBD1; v_gene: TRBV18; abundance: NA; j_gene: TRBJ1-5; CDR3nt: TGTGCCAGCTCACCGGACAGGGCTATCAATCAGCCCCAGCATTTT; CDR3aa: CASSPDRAINQPQHF
d_gene: TRBD2; v_gene: TRBV19; abundance: NA; j_gene: TRBJ2-5; CDR3nt: TGTGCCAGCAGACCTCTAGCGGGGGAGACCCAGTACTTC; CDR3aa: CASRPLAGETQYF
d_gene: TRBD1; v_gene: TRBV7-9; abundance: NA; j_gene: TRBJ1-1; CDR3nt: TGTGCCAGCAGTTCGGGACAGGGGGCCGACACTGAAGCTTTCTTT; CDR3aa: CASSSGQGADTEAFF
d_gene: NA; v_gene: TRBV2; abundance: NA; j_gene: TRBJ2-2; CDR3nt: TGTGCCAGCAGTGAAGACATTTACACCGGGGAGCTGTTTTTT; CDR3aa: CASSEDIYTGELFF
d_gene: TRBD1; v_gene: TRBV27; abundance: NA; j_gene: TRBJ2-1; CDR3nt: TGTGCCAGCACACCAGGGACAGGGAGGTACAATGAGCAGTTCTTC; CDR3aa: CASTPGTGRYNEQFF
d_gene: NA; v_gene: TRBV6-1; abundance: NA; j_gene: TRBJ1-5; CDR3nt: TGTGCCAGCAGTGAATCGCCGGCCGGGGGGTATAGCAATCAGCCCCAGCATTTT; CDR3aa: CASSESPAGGYSNQPQHF
d_gene: NA; v_gene: TRBV27; abundance: NA; j_gene: TRBJ2-3; CDR3nt: TGTGCCAGCAGCCGGCGTTGGGGAGGTAGCACAGATACGCAGTATTTT; CDR3aa: CASSRRWGGSTDTQYF
d_gene: NA; v_gene: TRBV5-8; abundance: NA; j_gene: TRBJ2-7; CDR3nt: TGTGCCAGCAGCTTGGTAGGCGGATTCTACGAGCAGTACTTC; CDR3aa: CASSLVGGFYEQYF
d_gene: TRBD1; v_gene: TRBV27; abundance: few; j_gene: TRBJ2-6; CDR3nt: TGTGCCAGCAGGTATAAGGGACAGGGGCTCTCCTCTGGGGCCAACGTCCTGACTTTC; CDR3aa: CASRYKGQGLSSGANVLTF
d_gene: TRBD2; v_gene: TRBV19; abundance: NA; j_gene: TRBJ2-1; CDR3nt: TGTGCCAGTAGTATAGCGGGAGGCTATGAGCAGTTCTTC; CDR3aa: CASSIAGGYEQFF
d_gene: TRBD2; v_gene: TRBV5-5; abundance: NA; j_gene: TRBJ2-2; CDR3nt: TGTGCCAGCAGCTATTGGACTAGCGGGAACACCGGGGAGCTGTTTTTT; CDR3aa: CASSYWTSGNTGELFF
d_gene: TRBD1; v_gene: TRBV6-1; abundance: NA; j_gene: TRBJ2-5; CDR3nt: TGTGCCAGCAGTGAAGCTTCCGGGACAGGCCAAGAGACCCAGTACTTC; CDR3aa: CASSEASGTGQETQYF
d_gene: NA; v_gene: TRBV4-2; abundance: NA; j_gene: TRBJ1-5; CDR3nt: TGTGCCAGCAGCCAAGATTGGGCAGGGAACAATCAGCCCCAGCATTTT; CDR3aa: CASSQDWAGNNQPQHF
d_gene: NA; v_gene: TRBV6-1; abundance: NA; j_gene: TRBJ2-3; CDR3nt: TGTGCCAGCAGTCAGGTCTACACAGATACGCAGTATTTT; CDR3aa: CASSQVYTDTQYF
d_gene: TRBD1; v_gene: TRBV10-1; abundance: NA; j_gene: TRBJ1-2; CDR3nt: TGCGCCAGCAGTGATGGACAGGGAGATGGTGGCTACACCTTC; CDR3aa: CASSDGQGDGGYTF
d_gene: NA; v_gene: TRBV19; abundance: NA; j_gene: TRBJ2-5; CDR3nt: TGTGCCAGTAGTTTGCACCCCGGAGAGACCCAGTACTTC; CDR3aa: CASSLHPGETQYF
d_gene: TRBD2; v_gene: TRBV9; abundance: NA; j_gene: TRBJ2-5; CDR3nt: TGTGCCAGCACCCCTACCCAGCGGGATACAGAGACCCAGTACTTC; CDR3aa: CASTPTQRDTETQYF
d_gene: NA; v_gene: TRBV7-2; abundance: NA; j_gene: TRBJ2-7; CDR3nt: TGTGCCAGCAGACCCACGGGATTTCCCTACGAGCAGTACTTC; CDR3aa: CASRPTGFPYEQYF
d_gene: NA; v_gene: TRBV5-4; abundance: NA; j_gene: TRBJ1-1; CDR3nt: TGTGCCAGCAACTCGGACCCCGGACAGATGAACACTGAAGCTTTCTTT; CDR3aa: CASNSDPGQMNTEAFF
d_gene: TRBD1; v_gene: TRBV5-8; abundance: NA; j_gene: TRBJ2-3; CDR3nt: TGTGCCAGCAGCCAAGGGACAGGGGTGACAGATACGCAGTATTTT; CDR3aa: CASSQGTGVTDTQYF
d_gene: TRBD1; v_gene: TRBV7-9; abundance: NA; j_gene: TRBJ2-2; CDR3nt: TGTGCCAGCAGCTTAGCCCCGCTCCGACAGGGGGACACCGGGGAGCTGTTTTTT; CDR3aa: CASSLAPLRQGDTGELFF
d_gene: NA; v_gene: TRBV2; abundance: NA; j_gene: TRBJ1-5; CDR3nt: TGTGCCAGCAGTGAAGCGCAACTAGGGGGGGGGTTTGGCAATCAGCCCCAGCATTTT; CDR3aa: CASSEAQLGGGFGNQPQHF
d_gene: NA; v_gene: TRBV7-2; abundance: NA; j_gene: TRBJ2-3; CDR3nt: TGTGCCAGCAGCTTAGGGGGGACTGCAGATACGCAGTATTTT; CDR3aa: CASSLGGTADTQYF
d_gene: NA; v_gene: TRBV7-2; abundance: NA; j_gene: TRBJ1-3; CDR3nt: TGTGCCAGCAGCTTAGAGAGGGCACTAGGAAACACCATATATTTT; CDR3aa: CASSLERALGNTIYF
d_gene: NA; v_gene: TRBV4-1; abundance: NA; j_gene: TRBJ2-3; CDR3nt: TGCGCCAGCAGCAGCCCCGGGCTGCGAGCGGGCGTGGCAGATACGCAGTATTTT; CDR3aa: CASSSPGLRAGVADTQYF
d_gene: NA; v_gene: TRBV5-3; abundance: NA; j_gene: TRBJ1-1; CDR3nt: TGTGCCAGAAGCTTAACCCCGGACAACCATGAAGGGACTGAAGCTTTCTTT; CDR3aa: CARSLTPDNHEGTEAFF
d_gene: NA; v_gene: TRBV5-1; abundance: NA; j_gene: TRBJ2-3; CDR3nt: TGCGCCAGCAGCTTGGGTGGCGGGGGCACAGATACGCAGTATTTT; CDR3aa: CASSLGGGGTDTQYF
d_gene: NA; v_gene: TRBV4-2; abundance: NA; j_gene: TRBJ1-6; CDR3nt: TGTGCCAGCAGCCAAGTGGGGTGGGACTGGAATTCACCCCTCCACTTT; CDR3aa: CASSQVGWDWNSPLHF
d_gene: NA; v_gene: TRBV19; abundance: NA; j_gene: TRBJ1-4; CDR3nt: TGTGCCAGTAGAAGCGACAGGATTAATGAAAAACTGTTTTTT; CDR3aa: CASRSDRINEKLFF
d_gene: NA; v_gene: TRBV30; abundance: NA; j_gene: TRBJ2-6; CDR3nt: TGTGCCTGGAGTGTACTCTCTGGGGCCAACGTCCTGACTTTC; CDR3aa: CAWSVLSGANVLTF
d_gene: NA; v_gene: TRBV11-3; abundance: NA; j_gene: TRBJ2-7; CDR3nt: TGTGCCAGCAGCTTAGGAGTAGGGGACGAGCAGTACTTC; CDR3aa: CASSLGVGDEQYF
d_gene: TRBD1; v_gene: TRBV6-6; abundance: NA; j_gene: TRBJ1-5; CDR3nt: TGTGCCAGCAGTTACGAAGGACAGGGGAATCAGCCCCAGCATTTT; CDR3aa: CASSYEGQGNQPQHF
d_gene: TRBD2; v_gene: TRBV27; abundance: NA; j_gene: TRBJ2-7; CDR3nt: TGTGCCAGCAGTCCCTTTCGGTGGGGACTAGCTCAGACCTACGAGCAGTACTTC; CDR3aa: CASSPFRWGLAQTYEQYF
d_gene: TRBD2; v_gene: TRBV6-5; abundance: NA; j_gene: TRBJ2-5; CDR3nt: TGTGCCAGCAGTTACTATAGCGGGGGTAAAGAGACCCAGTACTTC; CDR3aa: CASSYYSGGKETQYF
d_gene: TRBD1; v_gene: TRBV5-1; abundance: NA; j_gene: TRBJ2-7; CDR3nt: TGCGCCAGCAGCTCTGACAGGGGCGAGCAGTACTTC; CDR3aa: CASSSDRGEQYF
d_gene: TRBD1; v_gene: TRBV10-3; abundance: NA; j_gene: TRBJ1-1; CDR3nt: TGTGCCATCAGTGGGGACAGGACCCCCGGTGAAGCTTTCTTT; CDR3aa: CAISGDRTPGEAFF
d_gene: TRBD2; v_gene: TRBV5-4; abundance: NA; j_gene: TRBJ2-7; CDR3nt: TGTGCCAGCAGCTCGAAGGGAAGTAGCGGGAGCCGCAACGAGCAGTACTTC; CDR3aa: CASSSKGSSGSRNEQYF
d_gene: TRBD2; v_gene: TRBV30; abundance: NA; j_gene: TRBJ2-7; CDR3nt: TGTGCCTGGGCTAGCGGGAGGGCATCGACTTACGAGCAGTACTTC; CDR3aa: CAWASGRASTYEQYF
d_gene: NA; v_gene: TRBV6-1; abundance: few; j_gene: TRBJ2-3; CDR3nt: TGTGCCAGCAGTGGGTTGGGCGGGTCCGGGGCAGATACGCAGTATTTT; CDR3aa: CASSGLGGSGADTQYF
d_gene: TRBD1; v_gene: TRBV15; abundance: NA; j_gene: TRBJ2-5; CDR3nt: TGTGCCACCAGCAGTTATGGGACAGGGGAAGAGACCCAGTACTTC; CDR3aa: CATSSYGTGEETQYF
d_gene: TRBD1; v_gene: TRBV27; abundance: once; j_gene: TRBJ1-4; CDR3nt: TGTGCCAGCAGTTTAGGCGGCTCCCAGGACAGGGGTGAAAAACTGTTTTTT; CDR3aa: CASSLGGSQDRGEKLFF
d_gene: NA; v_gene: TRBV28; abundance: NA; j_gene: TRBJ1-2; CDR3nt: TGTGCCAGCAGTTTCCCCGCGGCCCAGACCCATGGCTACACCTTC; CDR3aa: CASSFPAAQTHGYTF
d_gene: NA; v_gene: TRBV25-1; abundance: NA; j_gene: TRBJ1-2; CDR3nt: TGTGCCAGCAGTTACCTGGGGGGGAATTATGGCTACACCTTC; CDR3aa: CASSYLGGNYGYTF
d_gene: NA; v_gene: TRBV9; abundance: NA; j_gene: TRBJ2-7; CDR3nt: TGTGCCAGCAGCCCTCGGCAAGGACAGTACTCCTACGAGCAGTACTTC; CDR3aa: CASSPRQGQYSYEQYF
d_gene: NA; v_gene: TRBV19; abundance: NA; j_gene: TRBJ1-2; CDR3nt: TGTGCCAGTAGTATAGACCTGCGTGGCTACACCTTC; CDR3aa: CASSIDLRGYTF